Sequencing of this T cell receptor (beta chain) was carried out in a study of blood T cell repertoires in COVID-19. Overall study: PBMCs, B-cell-depleted T cells, or T cells were the source of the cDNA or gDNA that made up the material.

As originally analysed: Cell counts per sample came from amplifying reference gene primers. Some clones are missing from TCRdb's copy, which holds only in-frame ones; the method was immunoSEQ multiplex PCR. The V and J calls and the clone size are those of that table, but D and trimming were determined from the DNA. Among 100,000 or so clones listed, approximately 78% were seen once. V shed 3 bases and J shed 1 base, with 6 bases lying between them. Germline V gene lookup returns CDR1 SEHNR and CDR2 FQNEAQ (reference sequence). The CDR3 runs to 13 residues. This TCR was recovered from a woman over 75 with acute or convalescent COVID-19. This rearrangement joins TRBV7-9 to TRBJ1-2; D is unclear. The sample taken for sequencing was peripheral blood. CDR3 sequence (DNA): TGTGCCAGCAGCTTTAAGCTTAACTATGGCTACACCTTC. Its protein product is CASSFKLNYGYTF. The full variable domain, completed using reference TRBV7-9 and TRBJ1-2, is DTGVSQNPRHKITKRGQNVTFRCDPISEHNRLYWYRQTLGQGPEFLTYFQNEAQLEKSRLLSDRFSAERPKGSFSTLEIQRTEQGDSAMYLCASSFKLNYGYTFGSGTRLTVV.